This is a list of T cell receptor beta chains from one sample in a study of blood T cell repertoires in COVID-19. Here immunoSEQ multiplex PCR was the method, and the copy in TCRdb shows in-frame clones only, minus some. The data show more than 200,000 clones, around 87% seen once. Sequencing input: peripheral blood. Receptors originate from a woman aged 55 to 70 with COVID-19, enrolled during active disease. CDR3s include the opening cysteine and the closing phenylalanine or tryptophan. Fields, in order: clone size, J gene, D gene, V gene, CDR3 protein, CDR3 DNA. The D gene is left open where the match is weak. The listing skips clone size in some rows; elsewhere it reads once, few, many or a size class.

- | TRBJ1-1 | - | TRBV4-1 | CASSPTTPGKTEAFF | TGCGCCAGCAGCCCCACCACCCCCGGGAAGACTGAAGCTTTCTTT
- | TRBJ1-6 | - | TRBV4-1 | CASSQDPGPLHF | TGCGCCAGCAGCCAAGATCCCGGACCCCTCCACTTT
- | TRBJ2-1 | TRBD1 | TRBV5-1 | CASSSGTGFNEQFF | TGCGCCAGCAGCTCCGGGACAGGTTTCAATGAGCAGTTCTTC
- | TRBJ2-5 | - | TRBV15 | CATSRDRYQETQYF | TGTGCCACCAGCAGAGACAGGTACCAAGAGACCCAGTACTTC
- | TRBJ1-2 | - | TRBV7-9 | CASSLVGQGSDYGYTF | TGTGCCAGCAGCTTAGTCGGTCAGGGGTCCGACTATGGCTACACCTTC
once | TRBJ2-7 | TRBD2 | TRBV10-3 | CAISESLAGESSYEQYF | TGTGCCATCAGTGAGTCACTAGCGGGAGAGAGCTCCTACGAGCAGTACTTC
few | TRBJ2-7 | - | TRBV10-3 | CAISAGTPSYEQYF | TGTGCCATCAGCGCCGGGACACCATCCTACGAGCAGTACTTC
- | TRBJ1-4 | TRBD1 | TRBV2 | CASKTGTGLEKLFF | TGTGCCAGCAAGACCGGGACAGGGTTAGAAAAACTGTTTTTT
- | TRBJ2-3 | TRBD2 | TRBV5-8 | CASSLGLAGADTQYF | TGTGCCAGCAGCTTGGGGCTAGCGGGAGCCGATACGCAGTATTTT
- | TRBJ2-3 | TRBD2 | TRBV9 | CASSFPRGTSGVVDTQYF | TGTGCCAGCAGTTTCCCGAGAGGAACTAGCGGGGTGGTAGATACGCAGTATTTT
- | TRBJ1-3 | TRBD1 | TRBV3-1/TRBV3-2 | CASSGRTGSISGNTIYF | TGTGCCAGCAGCGGACGGACAGGGAGTATTTCTGGAAACACCATATATTTT
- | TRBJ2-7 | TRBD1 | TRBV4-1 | CASSQKGQFYEQYF | TGCGCCAGCAGCCAAAAGGGACAGTTCTACGAGCAGTACTTC
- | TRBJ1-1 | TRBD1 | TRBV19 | CASSISKTGGTEAFF | TGTGCCAGTAGTATAAGTAAGACAGGGGGGACTGAAGCTTTCTTT
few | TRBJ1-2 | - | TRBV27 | CASSREIGGKGYTF | TGTGCCAGCAGTCGCGAGATCGGCGGAAAAGGCTACACCTTC
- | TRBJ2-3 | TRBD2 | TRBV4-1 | CASSPSTSGRPRDTQYF | TGCGCCAGCAGCCCTTCGACTAGCGGGAGACCGAGAGATACGCAGTATTTT
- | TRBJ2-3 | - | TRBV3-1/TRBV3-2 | CASSRLTGGARRTDTQYF | TGTGCCAGCAGTCGACTGACAGGTGGGGCGCGTCGCACAGATACGCAGTATTTT
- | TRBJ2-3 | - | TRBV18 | CASSPRLAYADTQYF | TGTGCCAGCTCACCAAGGCTAGCGTACGCAGATACGCAGTATTTT
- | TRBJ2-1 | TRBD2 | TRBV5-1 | CASSLAPGLALYEQFF | TGCGCCAGCAGCTTGGCCCCCGGACTAGCATTGTATGAGCAGTTCTTC
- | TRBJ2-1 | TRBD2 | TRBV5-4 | CASSPDSGSLEQFF | TGTGCCAGCAGCCCCGATAGCGGGAGTCTGGAGCAGTTCTTC
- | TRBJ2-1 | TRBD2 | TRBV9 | CASSTRPGGNEQFF | TGTGCCAGCAGCACCCGGCCGGGAGGCAATGAGCAGTTCTTC
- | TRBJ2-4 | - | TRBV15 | CATSRDAGGLGRNIQYF | TGTGCCACCAGCAGAGATGCCGGGGGGCTAGGTCGGAACATTCAGTACTTC
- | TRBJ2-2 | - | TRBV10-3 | CAITRGGGNTGELFF | TGTGCCATCACCAGAGGCGGCGGAAACACCGGGGAGCTGTTTTTT
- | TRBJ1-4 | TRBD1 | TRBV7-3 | CASSKTGASNEKLFF | TGTGCCAGCAGCAAAACAGGGGCAAGTAATGAAAAACTGTTTTTT
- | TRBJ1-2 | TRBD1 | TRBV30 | CAWIRGGQGAYGYTF | TGTGCCTGGATTAGGGGGGGACAGGGGGCCTATGGCTACACCTTC
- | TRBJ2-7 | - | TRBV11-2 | CASSFRRAYEQYF | TGTGCCAGCAGCTTTAGGCGGGCCTACGAGCAGTACTTC
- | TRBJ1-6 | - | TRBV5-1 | CASSREPRQDNSPLHF | TGCGCCAGCAGCCGAGAGCCCCGACAAGATAATTCACCCCTCCACTTT
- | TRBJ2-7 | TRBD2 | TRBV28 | CASSLPPPSGSYF | TGTGCCAGCAGTTTACCACCCCCAAGCGGGAGTTACTTC
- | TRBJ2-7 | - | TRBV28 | CASSGTHRDRHSYEQYF | TGTGCCAGCAGTGGGACCCACAGGGACCGACATTCCTACGAGCAGTACTTC
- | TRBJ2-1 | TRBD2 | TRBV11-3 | CASSLGGWEGSYNEQFF | TGTGCCAGCAGCTTAGGCGGTTGGGAGGGATCCTACAATGAGCAGTTCTTC
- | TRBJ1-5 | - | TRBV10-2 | CASSWDISNQPQHF | TGCGCCAGCTCCTGGGACATTAGCAATCAGCCCCAGCATTTT
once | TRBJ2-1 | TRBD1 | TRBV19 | CASSMYRGPGEQFF | TGTGCCAGTAGCATGTACAGGGGGCCCGGTGAGCAGTTCTTC
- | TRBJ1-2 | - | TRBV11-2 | CASSLSTGVYGYTF | TGTGCCAGCAGCCTCTCGACGGGGGTCTATGGCTACACCTTC
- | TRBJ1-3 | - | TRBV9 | CASSLRYDTGIPNLGGNTIYF | TGTGCCAGCAGCCTAAGATACGATACCGGGATACCAAACCTGGGAGGAAACACCATATATTTT